The present T cell receptor beta chain was sequenced within a study of blood T cell repertoires in COVID-19. Libraries were prepared by immunoSEQ multiplex PCR; TCRdb keeps only in-frame clonotypes and omits some of them. The sample yields 200,000 to 250,000 clones, 81% seen once. Trimming cost V 5 bases and J 4 bases, with 12 bases left between them. The CDR3 runs 13 residues. In germline, CDR1 is SQVTM, CDR2 ANQGSEA. The sequencing input was peripheral blood. V and J are TRBV29-1 and TRBJ1-3; TRBD1 might be the D (6 bases). This sequence originates from a woman at least 80 years old with COVID-19, enrolled during active disease. In nucleotides, the CDR3 is TGCAGCGTTTATTGGGGGGGCGGAAACACCATATATTTT. This gives the protein CSVYWGGGNTIYF.